This is a list of T cell receptor beta chains from one sample in a study of technical replicates of blood from several donors. The table came from immunoSEQ multiplex PCR; TCRdb's copy has only in-frame clones and leaves some out. The top ten hold about 0.26% of the sample, which has about 67,000 clones, 95% to 98% seen once. The sequenced material came from T cells isolated from PBMCs. Receptors originate from a human donor in good health. Each CDR3 is given with its conserved first and last residue. The D gene is left open where the match is weak. Where a row states a size, it is once, few, many or the class of an expanded clone; other rows omit it.

cdr3_aa,cdr3_nt,j_call,v_call,d_call,clone_size
CASSLGGLAYEQYF,TGTGCCAGCAGCTTAGGAGGACTAGCCTACGAGCAGTACTTC,TRBJ2-7,TRBV13,TRBD2,.
CASRQGAWETQYF,TGTGCCAGCAGACAGGGGGCTTGGGAGACCCAGTACTTC,TRBJ2-5,TRBV25-1,TRBD1,.
CASSYSNTDTQYF,TGTGCCAGCAGTTACTCTAACACAGATACGCAGTATTTT,TRBJ2-3,TRBV6-6,.,.
CASRGTGSDEQYF,TGCGCCAGCAGAGGGACAGGATCCGACGAGCAGTACTTC,TRBJ2-7,TRBV5-1,TRBD1,.
CASATGTSGNTIYF,TGTGCCAGCGCAACAGGGACCTCTGGAAACACCATATATTTT,TRBJ1-3,TRBV7-8,.,.
CAISPQGNYGYTF,TGTGCCATCAGTCCACAGGGAAACTATGGCTACACCTTC,TRBJ1-2,TRBV10-3,.,once
CASSVVLPGADTQYF,TGTGCCAGCAGCGTAGTCCTCCCGGGGGCAGATACGCAGTATTTT,TRBJ2-3,TRBV9,.,once
CASSEHAGNNQPQHF,TGTGCCAGCAGTGAACACGCCGGGAACAATCAGCCCCAGCATTTT,TRBJ1-5,TRBV6-1,.,once
CASSERAGGIGTQYF,TGTGCCAGCAGTGAAAGGGCGGGAGGGATCGGTACGCAGTATTTT,TRBJ2-3,TRBV25-1,TRBD2,.
CASSSGLETQYF,TGTGCCAGTAGTTCAGGGCTAGAGACCCAGTACTTC,TRBJ2-5,TRBV19,.,once
CASSQVIEATGVNPEAFF,TGCGCCAGCAGCCAAGTGATTGAGGCCACAGGGGTTAATCCTGAAGCTTTCTTT,TRBJ1-1,TRBV4-1,TRBD1,.
CASSLASNYGYTF,TGCGCCAGCAGCTTGGCTAGCAACTATGGCTACACCTTC,TRBJ1-2,TRBV5-1,.,.
CASSVERRTGLAYEQYF,TGTGCCAGCAGCGTAGAAAGGCGGACAGGATTGGCCTACGAGCAGTACTTC,TRBJ2-7,TRBV9,TRBD1,.
CAISETGGTEAFF,TGTGCCATCAGTGAGACGGGGGGGACTGAAGCTTTCTTT,TRBJ1-1,TRBV10-3,.,.
CSVVRTSGKLGDEQYF,TGCAGCGTTGTTAGGACTAGCGGGAAATTAGGGGACGAGCAGTACTTC,TRBJ2-7,TRBV29-1,TRBD2,.